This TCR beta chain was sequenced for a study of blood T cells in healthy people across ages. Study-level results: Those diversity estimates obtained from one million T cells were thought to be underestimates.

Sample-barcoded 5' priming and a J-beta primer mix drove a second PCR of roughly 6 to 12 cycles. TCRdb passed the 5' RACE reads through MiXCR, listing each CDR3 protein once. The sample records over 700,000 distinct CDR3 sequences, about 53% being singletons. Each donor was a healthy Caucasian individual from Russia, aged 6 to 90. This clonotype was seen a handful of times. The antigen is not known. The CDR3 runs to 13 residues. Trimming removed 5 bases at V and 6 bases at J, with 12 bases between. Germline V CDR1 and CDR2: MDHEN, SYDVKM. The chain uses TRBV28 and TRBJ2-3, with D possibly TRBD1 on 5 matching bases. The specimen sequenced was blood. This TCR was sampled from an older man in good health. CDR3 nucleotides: TGTGCCAGCAGTGGGGCCCGGGCGGATACGCAGTATTTT. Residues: CASSGARADTQYF.